These 3 T cell receptor beta chains came from one sample sequenced in a study of cytomegalovirus exposure and HLA in healthy donors. The primer mix had 60 Vbeta and 13 Jbeta primers. Sequencing used immunoSEQ multiplex PCR; TCRdb keeps in-frame clones, though not all of them. This sample has some 100,000 clones, with around 84% found just once. Sequenced material: PBMCs. All receptors derive from a woman between 40 and 50 years old in good health and CMV-seropositive.

This rearrangement joins TRBV15 to TRBJ2-7; D not resolved. The CDR3 length is 14 residues. V dropped 0 bases and J dropped 2 bases, with 8 bases sitting between them. Germline CDR1 is LNHNV and CDR2 is YYDKDF (reference sequence). CDR3 amino acids: CATSREAGTYEQYF. The DNA of the CDR3 is TGTGCCACCAGCAGAGAGGCAGGAACCTACGAGCAGTACTTC.

V and J are TRBV7-9 and TRBJ2-2, with a tentative D call TRBD2 (7 bases). The CDR3 consists of 15 residues. The germline V gene has CDR1 SEHNR and CDR2 FQNEAQ (reference sequence). V gave up 11 bases and J gave up 2 bases, with 18 bases separating them. The CDR3: CAGGGSRSNTGELFF. The CDR3 DNA sequence: TGTGCCGGCGGGGGCAGCCGATCCAACACCGGGGAGCTGTTTTTT. Full variable domain (remainder filled in from reference TRBV7-9 and TRBJ2-2): DTGVSQNPRHKITKRGQNVTFRCDPISEHNRLYWYRQTLGQGPEFLTYFQNEAQLEKSRLLSDRFSAERPKGSFSTLEIQRTEQGDSAMYLCAGGGSRSNTGELFFGEGSRLTVL.

The J gene is TRBJ2-3, the V gene TRBV9; TRBD2 aligns across 10 bases. The CDR3 runs 17 residues. Trimming removed 0 bases from V and 4 bases from J; junction bases left unmatched: 8. Germline V gene sequence: CDR1 SGDLS, CDR2 YYNGEE. The CDR3 spells CASSVVGAGGLADTQYF. CDR3 nucleotide sequence: TGTGCCAGCAGCGTAGTTGGAGCGGGAGGGTTGGCAGATACGCAGTATTTT.